A selection of T cell receptor beta chains follows, all from one sample in a study of cytomegalovirus exposure and HLA in healthy donors. Sequenced by immunoSEQ multiplex PCR; TCRdb stores in-frame clones only, minus some. The repertoire holds roughly 190,000 clones, approximately 9.5% seen once, with over 1% in the top ten. The sequenced sample was PBMCs. These TCRs come from a woman in her thirties in good health and CMV-seropositive. Both conserved end residues are part of each CDR3. D genes are given only for firm matches. Not every row has a clone size; where given, it reads once, few, many or a size class.

V: TRBV4-1
size: few
D: TRBD2
J: TRBJ2-7
DNA: TGCGCCAGCAGCCACCTGGTGACTAGCGGGTATACCTACGAGCAGTACTTC
CDR3: CASSHLVTSGYTYEQYF

V: TRBV30
size: NA
D: NA
J: TRBJ1-1
DNA: TGTGCCTGGAGGACAATAGGGAGCGCTGAAGCTTTCTTT
CDR3: CAWRTIGSAEAFF

V: TRBV9
size: NA
D: NA
J: TRBJ1-2
DNA: TGTGCCAGCAGCGTGGGGGGAAAAGGCTATGGCTACACCTTC
CDR3: CASSVGGKGYGYTF

V: TRBV5-1
size: few
D: NA
J: TRBJ2-1
DNA: TGCGCCAGCAGCTCCTATTACAATGAGCAGTTCTTC
CDR3: CASSSYYNEQFF

V: TRBV12-5
size: few
D: TRBD1
J: TRBJ1-1
DNA: TGTGCTAGTGGTTTGGTACGGGGACAGGGAAACACTGAAGCTTTCTTT
CDR3: CASGLVRGQGNTEAFF

V: TRBV7-8
size: NA
D: TRBD2
J: TRBJ2-7
DNA: TGTGCCAGCAGCTCCCAAACACACCAGACTAGCGGGAGATCCTACGAGCAGTACTTC
CDR3: CASSSQTHQTSGRSYEQYF

V: TRBV10-1
size: NA
D: TRBD2
J: TRBJ2-7
DNA: TGCGCCAGCAGTGAGTCGTGGGCTAGCGGGAGCGCCGAGCAGTACTTC
CDR3: CASSESWASGSAEQYF

V: TRBV19
size: NA
D: TRBD2
J: TRBJ2-1
DNA: TGTGCCAGTAACACCCTAGCGGGAGGAAGCAATGAGCAGTTCTTC
CDR3: CASNTLAGGSNEQFF

V: TRBV30
size: NA
D: TRBD1
J: TRBJ1-1
DNA: TGTGCCTGGAGTGATTGGGACAGGGTTGAAGCTTTCTTT
CDR3: CAWSDWDRVEAFF

V: TRBV4-1
size: NA
D: NA
J: TRBJ1-1
DNA: TGCGCCAGCAGCCAAGATCCAGGTTGGAACACTGAAGCTTTCTTT
CDR3: CASSQDPGWNTEAFF

V: TRBV5-5
size: few
D: NA
J: TRBJ1-5
DNA: TGTGCCAGCAGCTTGGACAGGGCGGTTCAGCCCCAGCATTTT
CDR3: CASSLDRAVQPQHF

V: TRBV11-1
size: NA
D: NA
J: TRBJ1-3
DNA: TGTGCCAGCAGCTTTCTCGGGTCACGAAACACCATATATTTT
CDR3: CASSFLGSRNTIYF

V: TRBV5-1
size: once
D: TRBD1
J: TRBJ2-1
DNA: TGCGCCAGCAGCTCCGACAGGGTGTCCTCCTACAATGAGCAGTTCTTC
CDR3: CASSSDRVSSYNEQFF

V: TRBV9
size: NA
D: TRBD1
J: TRBJ2-7
DNA: TGTGCCAGCAGCTCAACACCGGGACAGGGGGCCTACGAGCAGTACTTC
CDR3: CASSSTPGQGAYEQYF

V: TRBV29-1
size: NA
D: NA
J: TRBJ1-4
DNA: TGCAGCGTGGGGACATTGGGGAATGAAAAACTGTTTTTT
CDR3: CSVGTLGNEKLFF

V: TRBV5-8
size: NA
D: TRBD1
J: TRBJ1-1
DNA: TGTGCCAGCCCTGGACAGGGGCTTCGAGGAACTGAAGCTTTCTTT
CDR3: CASPGQGLRGTEAFF

V: TRBV19
size: NA
D: NA
J: TRBJ2-1
DNA: TGTGCCAGTAGTGAGGGTATTACCTACAATGAGCAGTTCTTC
CDR3: CASSEGITYNEQFF

V: TRBV7-9
size: NA
D: TRBD1
J: TRBJ1-1
DNA: TGTGCCAGCAGCCACGGCGGGACAGGGGCGCTAGGGGTTGAAGCTTTCTTT
CDR3: CASSHGGTGALGVEAFF

V: TRBV19
size: NA
D: NA
J: TRBJ2-3
DNA: TGTGCCAGTAGTATCAGAGGGATAGATACGCAGTATTTT
CDR3: CASSIRGIDTQYF